Below, one T cell receptor (beta chain) is given with its context. Its antigen is still unknown. The source of the sample is a study of OX40 agonist ivuxolimab in advanced cancers. For the study at large: At 0.01 to 10 mg/kg, ivuxolimab was administered intravenously to patients every 2 weeks. Study outcomes and limitations: Expanded clones tended on average to be more numerous among CD8+ T cells than CD4+.

Assay used: immunoSEQ multiplex PCR; TCRdb lists only in-frame clones, some missing. The sample carries about 79,000 clones, approximately 94% recorded once. The sequence derives from an adult with an advanced solid tumor such as melanoma, head and neck, liver or kidney cancer. The sequenced sample was CD4+ or CD8+ T cells sorted from blood, obtained in a trial of the OX40 agonist ivuxolimab.

The CDR3 loop reads CASSIVPGLEQFF. DNA of the CDR3: TGTGCCAGTAGTATAGTCCCAGGGCTTGAGCAGTTCTTC. This chain links TRBV19 with TRBJ2-1; possible D gene TRBD1, 5 bases. The germline CDR1 and CDR2 sequences are LNHDA and SQIVND (reference sequence). This CDR3 is 13 amino acids long. V lost 1 base, J lost 9 bases, and 10 bases lay in between.